Each of the 25 T cell receptor beta chains below was sequenced from the same sample in a study of blood T cell repertoires in COVID-19. Clones were read by immunoSEQ multiplex PCR, and TCRdb kept only the in-frame ones, dropping some. The sample lists 300,000 to 350,000 clones; about nine tenths were seen once. Input material: peripheral blood. The receptors originated from a man between 25 and 39 years old with COVID-19, enrolled during active disease.

The rearrangement links TRBV15 to TRBJ2-5; a weak D match, TRBD1 (6 bases). The germline gives CDR1 LNHNV, CDR2 YYDKDF (reference sequence). Between the trimmed V and J ends, which lost 5 bases and 5 bases, there was a span of 24 bases. The CDR3 covers 17 residues. The CDR3 sequence: CATSSQTGWGIGETQYF. For the CDR3, the DNA is TGTGCCACCAGCTCTCAGACAGGCTGGGGGATTGGGGAGACCCAGTACTTC.

This chain uses TRBV29-1 with TRBJ1-3, with D possibly being TRBD1 (6 bases). The CDR3 covers 13 residues. V was clipped by 0 bases and J by 8 bases, with 11 bases between them. Germline CDR1 and CDR2: SQVTM and ANQGSEA. The CDR3 DNA reads as TGCAGCGTTGAAGAAACAGGGTTGGACACCATATATTTT. It codes for CSVEETGLDTIYF.

This chain uses TRBV6-5 with TRBJ1-2; TRBD1 aligns across 10 bases. CDR1 and CDR2 from the germline V gene are MNHEY and SVGAGI. CDR3 size: 15 residues. V shed 6 bases and J 3 bases; nucleotides not matched to a gene: 7. CDR3 amino acids: CASRGKTGGDYGYTF. The CDR3 DNA reads as TGTGCCAGCAGGGGCAAGACAGGGGGCGACTATGGCTACACCTTC.

The chain is built from TRBV4-3 and TRBJ1-1, with 8 bases aligning to TRBD1. Looked up from germline, CDR1 is LGHNA and CDR2 is YSLEER. The trim removed 0 bases at V and 1 base at J, leaving 7 bases unmatched. The CDR3 consists of 17 residues. In DNA form, the CDR3 reads TGCGCCAGCAGCCAAGATCCCTCGACAGGGGAGAACACTGAAGCTTTCTTT. It specifies CASSQDPSTGENTEAFF.

The V call is TRBV5-1, the J call TRBJ2-1, with TRBD2 matching 14 bases. The CDR3 covers 15 residues. Germline V CDR1 and CDR2: SGHRS, YFSETQ. V lost 4 bases, J lost 9 bases, and 6 bases stayed unmatched. The CDR3 protein is CASSLTSGREGEQFF. CDR3 DNA sequence: TGCGCCAGCAGCCTGACTAGCGGGAGGGAGGGTGAGCAGTTCTTC.

This clone was observed a few times. The chain carries TRBV5-4 and TRBJ1-3; 7 bases match TRBD1. Trimming at V came to 4 bases and at J to 3 bases, leaving 4 bases not matched to a gene. CDR1 is SGHNT and CDR2 is YYREEE in the germline V gene (reference sequence). The CDR3 sequence is 14 residues long. The CDR3 region is CASSAGTVGNTIYF. For the CDR3, the DNA is TGTGCCAGCAGCGCCGGGACAGTTGGAAACACCATATATTTT.

The chain combines TRBV13 with TRBJ2-1, with 7 bases identical to TRBD2. This CDR3 comprises 18 residues. The V gene's germline CDR1 is PRHDT and CDR2 FYEKMQ (reference sequence). J was trimmed by 4 bases and V by 2 bases; bases with no gene match: 14. CDR3 residues: CASSLSGLGDYQYNEQFF. In nucleotides, the CDR3 is TGTGCCAGCAGCTTAAGCGGGTTGGGGGACTACCAATACAATGAGCAGTTCTTC. The variable domain in full, completed from reference TRBV13 and TRBJ2-1, reads AAGVIQSPRHLIKEKRETATLKCYPIPRHDTVYWYQQGPGQDPQFLISFYEKMQSDKGSIPDRFSAQQFSDYHSELNMSSLELGDSALYFCASSLSGLGDYQYNEQFFGPGTRLTVL.

This clone was seen only a few times. V is TRBV28 and J is TRBJ2-5, with D unresolved. The CDR3 has 15 amino acids. V was cut by 6 bases and J by 7 bases, with 21 bases left in between. The V gene's germline CDR1 is MDHEN and CDR2 SYDVKM. This CDR3 is CASSFLDGFVVTQYF. CDR3 nucleotide sequence: TGTGCCAGCAGCTTTCTAGATGGGTTCGTCGTGACCCAGTACTTC.

This chain uses TRBV6-6 with TRBJ1-2; 8 positions match TRBD1. Germline V gene data show CDR1 as MNHNY and CDR2 as SVGAGI (reference sequence). The junction had 8 bases not matched to a gene; V was cut back by 7 bases and J by 1 base. The CDR3 is 15 amino acids. CDR3 DNA: TGTGCCAGCATAACGGGACAGGCGGTTAACTATGGCTACACCTTC. Translation gives CASITGQAVNYGYTF.

J is TRBJ2-3 and V is TRBV27, with 9 bases matching TRBD1. The ends lost 2 bases at V and 8 bases at J; junction bases unmatched: 14. Germline assignment: CDR1 MNHEY and CDR2 SMNVEV (reference sequence). This CDR3 is built from 17 residues. CDR3 sequence reads: CASSLVPGQGIRSTQYF. The CDR3 bases are TGTGCCAGCAGTTTAGTCCCGGGACAGGGAATCCGAAGTACGCAGTATTTT.

The V gene is TRBV29-1, the J gene TRBJ2-1; 10 nucleotides match TRBD2. The germline V gene has CDR1 SQVTM and CDR2 ANQGSEA. There are 18 residues in the CDR3. Trimming took 4 bases from V and 1 from J; bases not matched to a gene: 13. This CDR3 reads CSVGTSGYPRRSYNEQFF. The CDR3 DNA sequence: TGCAGCGTTGGGACTAGCGGCTACCCCCGCCGATCCTACAATGAGCAGTTCTTC.

CDR3 sequence (DNA): TGCGCCAGCAGCTTGTCCCCGCCCGGACTCCCGGCCGGGCAGTACTTC. Encoded protein: CASSLSPPGLPAGQYF. The chain carries TRBV5-1 and TRBJ2-7; D is possibly TRBD2 (5 bases). Germline values: CDR1 SGHRS, CDR2 YFSETQ. The V and J ends lost 1 base and 9 bases respectively, with 23 bases between them. The CDR3 has 16 residues.

V usage is TRBV4-2 and J usage is TRBJ1-1, with 10 bases matching TRBD1. CDR1 is LGHNA and CDR2 is YNFKEQ in the germline V gene. V shed 4 bases and J 7 bases; nucleotides not matched to a gene: 12. The CDR3 has 16 residues. The CDR3 DNA follows: TGTGCCAGCAGCCTAAGGACAGGGGGGAATGAAGGTGAAGCTTTCTTT. It specifies CASSLRTGGNEGEAFF.

This clone has only one observation. The chain combines TRBV2 with TRBJ2-3, with 8 bases identical to TRBD2. J lost 4 bases, V lost 11 bases, and 14 bases had no gene match. From germline, CDR1 is SNHLY and CDR2 FYNNEI. There are 15 residues in the CDR3. The CDR3 DNA follows: TGTGCCGCTGAGCAATCGGGGGGGCCGCCAGATACGCAGTATTTT. Residues: CAAEQSGGPPDTQYF.

The chain has TRBV19 and TRBJ1-6, with D maybe TRBD1 (6 bases). In germline, CDR1 is LNHDA, CDR2 SQIVND (reference sequence). The CDR3 covers 15 residues. Between the trimmed V and J ends, which lost 7 bases and 0 bases, there was a span of 10 bases. The CDR3 is CASTQGSSYNSPLHF. CDR3 nucleotide sequence: TGTGCCAGTACTCAGGGGAGCTCCTATAATTCACCCCTCCACTTT.

This clone has only a few counts. This chain uses TRBV6-2 or TRBV6-3 with TRBJ1-1; D gene unclear. The CDR3 has 12 amino acids. Per germline, CDR1 MNHEY and CDR2 SVGEGT. V shed 2 bases and J shed 10 bases, with 11 bases lying between them. CDR3 nucleotides: TGTGCCAGCAGTTACGTAGAGAACCCAGCTTTCTTT. Its translation: CASSYVENPAFF.

The chain is built from TRBV7-9 and TRBJ2-1; 7 bases align to TRBD2. The length of the CDR3 is 16 residues. Germline values: CDR1 SEHNR, CDR2 FQNEAQ (reference sequence). Losses at the gene ends were 0 bases for V and 9 bases for J; bases not matched to a gene: 11. The CDR3 DNA reads as TGTGCCAGCAGCTTAGCCCTACGAGGGAGGGATTCTGAGCAGTTCTTC. It is translated as CASSLALRGRDSEQFF.

The chain uses TRBV21-1 and TRBJ2-6; the table's D gene call, TRBD1, was not cross checked with the DNA. TRBV21-1 is a documented pseudogene. The CDR3 sequence is 16 residues long. The CDR3 bases are TGTGCCAGCAGCAAAAGTCGACAGACTGGGGCCAACGTCCTGACTTTC. Translated, it gives CASSKSRQTGANVLTF.

The chain carries TRBV2 and TRBJ1-4; D is possibly TRBD1 (6 bases). V shed 10 bases and J shed 6 bases, with 18 bases lying between them. Germline CDR1 reads SNHLY; CDR2 reads FYNNEI. This CDR3 has 14 amino acids. This chain's CDR3 is CANRIGQTHEKLFF. The CDR3 coding sequence is TGTGCCAACCGAATCGGACAGACACATGAAAAACTGTTTTTT.

The chain has TRBV28 and TRBJ2-5, with 8 bases lining up with TRBD1. Germline V gene lookup returns CDR1 MDHEN and CDR2 SYDVKM. After removal of 1 base from V and 4 bases from J, the junction contained 8 bases not matched to a gene. This CDR3 has 16 residues. DNA of the CDR3: TGTGCCAGCAGTTTATCGACAGGGGCCTCGTCAGAGACCCAGTACTTC. Translation: CASSLSTGASSETQYF.

The chain couples TRBV7-2 to TRBJ1-2; D is possibly TRBD1 (5 bases). CDR1 is SGHTA, CDR2 FQGNSA, per germline. The V end was cut by 5 bases, the J end by 6 bases, with 22 bases between. The CDR3 extends over 16 amino acids. CDR3: CASSPHYAGWLDGYTF. The CDR3 DNA sequence: TGTGCCAGCAGCCCGCACTACGCAGGGTGGTTGGATGGCTACACCTTC.

As for this clone: Other DNA sequences in this sample translate to the same CDR3. CDR3 region: CASSLNGGYGYTF. The CDR3 DNA reads TGTGCCAGCAGTTTGAACGGAGGCTATGGCTACACCTTC. The genes are TRBV27 and TRBJ1-2; D remains ambiguous. The CDR3 is made up of 13 amino acids. Trimming cost V 3 bases and J 4 bases, with 9 bases left between them. Per germline, CDR1 MNHEY and CDR2 SMNVEV (reference sequence).

The rearrangement links TRBV7-9 to TRBJ1-2, with 10 bases that match TRBD1. CDR1 is SEHNR and CDR2 is FQNEAQ in the germline V gene (reference sequence). V shed 5 bases, J shed 4 bases, and the junction held 7 bases outside the gene matches. The CDR3 is 15 residues long. In DNA, the CDR3 is TGTGCCAGCAGCCAACAGACAGGGGGCATCTATGGCTACACCTTC. It translates to CASSQQTGGIYGYTF.

The chain couples TRBV7-2 to TRBJ2-5; possible D gene TRBD1, 6 bases. Per germline, CDR1 SGHTA and CDR2 FQGNSA. The length of the CDR3 is 15 residues. The V end was cut by 0 bases, the J end by 1 base, with 9 bases between. CDR3 sequence: CASSLAGHPQETQYF. CDR3 nucleotide sequence: TGTGCCAGCAGCTTAGCGGGACACCCCCAAGAGACCCAGTACTTC.

V and J are TRBV14 and TRBJ1-3, with D possibly matching TRBD1 (5 bases). Germline CDR1 and CDR2: SGHDN and FVKESK. V was shortened by 6 bases and J by 0 bases, with 6 bases between the two germline ends. CDR3 length: 13 residues. The chain's CDR3 is CASRTVSGNTIYF. CDR3 nucleotides: TGTGCCAGCAGGACAGTCTCTGGAAACACCATATATTTT.